Here is one T cell receptor (beta chain) with its context. The CDR3 extends over 14 amino acids. Trimming removed 3 bases at V and 8 bases at J, with 13 bases between. Germline CDR1 reads LNHDA; CDR2 reads SQIVND (reference sequence). The sample belongs to a study of blood T cell repertoires in COVID-19. Overall study: Both acute and convalescent COVID-19 samples were obtained from the United States, Italy and Spain. PBMCs, B-cell-depleted T cells, or T cells were the source of the cDNA or gDNA that made up the material.

Original analysis: Reference gene primer amplification gave nucleated cell count estimates. The assay was immunoSEQ multiplex PCR, and TCRdb's table has in-frame clones only and misses some. Clone size and the V and J calls come from that table; the DNA yielded D and trimming. The sample consists of over 150,000 clones, approximately 91% of them appearing once. The chain employs TRBV19 and TRBJ1-4; TRBD1 might be the D (6 bases). The sequence was obtained from a man aged 18 to 30 with acute or convalescent COVID-19. What was sequenced was peripheral blood. The CDR3 sequence is CASSISGGSEKLFF. Here the CDR3 DNA reads TGTGCCAGTAGTATCTCTGGGGGCTCGGAAAAACTGTTTTTT.